The 19 T cell receptor beta chains below come from one sample, sequenced in a study of T cell repertoires in cytomegalovirus infection. TCRdb reprocessed the reads via MiXCR and lists one record per CDR3 protein. The sample gives 40,000 to 55,000 distinct CDR3 sequences, 20% to 25% of which show up once; roughly 90% is in the top ten. Antigen specificity for these receptors is unknown. The sequencing used CD8+ T cells from cultured PBMCs, collected from culture after CMV antigen stimulation. Source of these receptors: a human donor in good health (CMV status not recorded). Some clones in this sample may be carry-over from other donors' samples.

This chain joins TRBV4-3 and TRBJ2-7; the match to TRBD1 covers 9 bases. V lost 0 bases, J lost 4 bases, and 4 bases stayed unmatched. Germline V CDR1 and CDR2: LGHNA, YSLEER. The CDR3 is 15 amino acids. The CDR3 DNA sequence: TGCGCCAGCAGCCAAGATGTAGGGACAGGGTACGAGCAGTACTTC. It translates to CASSQDVGTGYEQYF.

This clonotype was detected a few times. The chain couples TRBV12-3 or TRBV12-4 to TRBJ2-3, with D unclear. Trimming left V 3 bases short and J 0 bases short, with 4 bases between. The CDR3 spans 13 residues. In DNA form, the CDR3 reads TGTGCCAGCAGTTTGACTAGCACAGATACGCAGTATTTT. This gives the protein CASSLTSTDTQYF.

V is TRBV7-2 and J is TRBJ2-7; either TRBD1 or TRBD2 may supply D (5 bases each). This CDR3 is 15 amino acids long. V lost 5 bases, J lost 7 bases, and 21 bases lay in between. The germline gives CDR1 SGHTA, CDR2 FQGNSA. For the CDR3, the DNA is TGTGCCAGCAGCCCCGGGGACCTGGCAATGTGGGAGCAGTACTTC. Amino acids: CASSPGDLAMWEQYF.

This clonotype turned up a few times. J is TRBJ1-5 and V is TRBV7-2; a weak D match, TRBD1 (6 bases). Germline loops: CDR1 SGHTA, CDR2 FQGNSA. The CDR3 runs to 14 residues. Trimming removed 2 bases at V and 4 bases at J, with 9 bases between. DNA for the CDR3: TGTGCCAGCAGCTTAACAGGGAAGAATCAGCCCCAGCATTTT. Encoded protein: CASSLTGKNQPQHF.

The chain couples TRBV7-2 to TRBJ2-7; D is unclear. Trimming took 8 bases from V and 1 from J, leaving 9 bases between them. Per the germline V gene, CDR1 is SGHTA and CDR2 is FQGNSA. This CDR3 spans 12 amino acids. The CDR3, as DNA: TGTGCCAGCCTGACGCAGTCCTACGAGCAGTACTTC. It codes for CASLTQSYEQYF.

In this sample, this clonotype turned up a few times. This rearrangement joins TRBV7-2 to TRBJ2-7, with D uncertain. This CDR3 has 17 amino acids. Trimming took 2 bases from V and 4 from J, leaving 21 bases between them. CDR1 and CDR2 from the germline V gene are SGHTA and FQGNSA. CDR3 in amino acids: CASSLRVGSEYAYEQYF. DNA of the CDR3: TGTGCCAGCAGCTTAAGGGTAGGGTCGGAATACGCATACGAGCAGTACTTC.

This clonotype was counted a few times. The V call is TRBV7-3, the J call TRBJ2-1; 8 nucleotides line up with TRBD2. Looked up from germline, CDR1 is SGHTA and CDR2 is FQGTGA. The length of the CDR3 is 16 residues. With 2 bases clipped from V and 0 bases from J, the junction kept 3 bases outside the gene matches. The CDR3 region is CASSLSAGGSYNEQFF. CDR3 nucleotide sequence: TGTGCCAGCAGCTTATCCGCGGGGGGCTCCTACAATGAGCAGTTCTTC. The full variable domain, with the rest looked up from reference TRBV7-3 and TRBJ2-1, is GAGVSQTPSNKVTEKGKYVELRCDPISGHTALYWYRQSLGQGPEFLIYFQGTGAADDSGLPNDRFFAVRPEGSVSTLKIQRTERGDSAVYLCASSLSAGGSYNEQFFGPGTRLTVL.

J is TRBJ1-5 and V is TRBV12-3 or TRBV12-4; 8 nucleotides match TRBD1. There are 17 residues in the CDR3. Trimming cost V 4 bases and J 7 bases; bases outside gene matches: 15. CDR3 bases: TGTGCCAGCAGTTCCGGGACAGGATCCAGTTCGCGACAGCCCCAGCATTTT. Translating it yields CASSSGTGSSSRQPQHF.

This clonotype was found a few times. This chain connects TRBV7-9 to TRBJ1-2, with D uncertain. Germline CDR1 is SEHNR and CDR2 is FQNEAQ (reference sequence). The V gene lost 4 bases and the J gene lost 4 bases, with 16 bases spanning the gap. This CDR3 spans 15 amino acids. The CDR3, as DNA: TGTGCCAGCAGCTATGGTCCACTGACGCCCTATGGCTACACCTTC. Its protein product is CASSYGPLTPYGYTF.

This clonotype was found many times. The rearrangement joins TRBV6-6 to TRBJ2-3; D is tentatively TRBD1 or TRBD2 (5 bases each). The CDR3 length is 14 residues. V gave up 2 bases and J gave up 10 bases, with 16 bases separating them. Germline CDR1 and CDR2: MNHNY and SVGAGI (reference sequence). The CDR3 is CASSYTWSRDAQYF. The CDR3 DNA follows: TGTGCCAGCAGTTACACCTGGAGCCGGGACGCGCAGTATTTT.

This chain uses TRBV29-1 with TRBJ2-6; D possibly corresponds to TRBD1 (6 bases). Looked up from germline, CDR1 is SQVTM and CDR2 is ANQGSEA. The CDR3 spans 15 residues. Trimming stripped 6 bases from V and 0 bases from J, with 12 bases between. This chain's CDR3 is CSVDDRRSGANVLTF. CDR3 DNA sequence: TGCAGCGTCGACGACAGGCGCTCTGGGGCCAACGTCCTGACTTTC. The full variable domain, its missing parts supplied by reference TRBV29-1 and TRBJ2-6, is SAVISQKPSRDICQRGTSLTIQCQVDSQVTMMFWYRQQPGQSLTLIATANQGSEATYESGFVIDKFPISRPNLTFSTLTVSNMSPEDSSIYLCSVDDRRSGANVLTFGAGSRLTVL.

This clonotype was counted between two and nine times. The chain is built from TRBV7-8 and TRBJ1-6, with D possibly being TRBD1 (5 bases). CDR3 length: 17 amino acids. Germline CDR1 and CDR2: SGHVS and FQNEAQ. Trimming shortened V by 2 bases and J by 9 bases, and 20 bases separated the two germline ends. The CDR3 spells CASSLTPGLSMGSPLHF. CDR3 DNA sequence: TGTGCCAGCAGCTTAACCCCGGGGCTTAGCATGGGTTCACCCCTCCACTTT.

This chain uses TRBV2 with TRBJ2-3; 11 nucleotides match TRBD2. V shed 5 bases, J shed 5 bases, and the junction held 9 bases outside the gene matches. The CDR3 loop spans 16 amino acids. Germline V gene sequence: CDR1 SNHLY, CDR2 FYNNEI. In DNA form, the CDR3 reads TGTGCCAGCAGTCATACTAGCGGGGGAGACGGAGATACGCAGTATTTT. Its translation is CASSHTSGGDGDTQYF.

This clonotype was recorded a few times. The V call is TRBV2, the J call TRBJ1-5, with D possibly being TRBD1 (5 bases). CDR1 is SNHLY, CDR2 FYNNEI, per germline. The CDR3 runs 12 residues. V lost 4 bases and J lost 6, with 7 bases in between. CDR3 sequence: CASSAGAQPQHF. Written as DNA, the CDR3 is TGTGCCAGCAGTGCCGGGGCTCAGCCCCAGCATTTT.

This clonotype was observed a handful of times. The chain uses TRBV9 and TRBJ2-1; 11 bases align to TRBD2. Germline V gene data show CDR1 as SGDLS and CDR2 as YYNGEE. CDR3 length: 13 residues. CDR3 in DNA: TGTGCTAGCGGGGGGGGCTCCTACAATGAGCAGTTCTTC. Translated, it gives CASGGGSYNEQFF. Complete variable domain (other parts from reference TRBV9 and TRBJ2-1): DSGVTQTPKHLITATGQRVTLRCSPRSGDLSVYWYQQSLDQGLQFLIQYYNGEERAKGNILERFSAQQFPDLHSELNLSSLELGDSALYFCASGGGSYNEQFFGPGTRLTVL.

This chain links TRBV4-1 with TRBJ2-7, with D maybe TRBD2 (7 bases). CDR1 and CDR2 (germline): MGHRA, YSYEKL. The CDR3 has 17 residues. The germline V and J ends were trimmed by 1 base and 4 bases, with 20 bases remaining between them. The DNA for the CDR3 is TGCGCCAGCAGCCAAGGTCTGGCGGGGGCACCCCTTTACGAGCAGTACTTC. Its translation is CASSQGLAGAPLYEQYF.

The rearrangement uses TRBV27 and TRBJ2-7, with D maybe TRBD1 (7 bases). V lost 3 bases to trimming and J lost 5 bases, with 17 bases between them. Germline V gives CDR1 MNHEY, CDR2 SMNVEV (reference sequence). The CDR3 spans 15 residues. In DNA form, the CDR3 reads TGTGCCAGCAGTTTCTTCCGGCAGGGGGGCCACGAGCAGTACTTC. Protein sequence: CASSFFRQGGHEQYF.

The gene calls are TRBV4-1 and TRBJ2-1; 16 bases match TRBD2. V was pared by 0 bases and J by 10 bases, with 3 bases of the junction left unmatched. This CDR3 region has 16 residues. Germline CDR1 and CDR2: MGHRA and YSYEKL. The CDR3 sequence is CASSQEGLAGGREQFF. As DNA, the CDR3 is TGCGCCAGCAGCCAAGAGGGACTAGCGGGGGGGCGCGAGCAGTTCTTC.

J is TRBJ1-1 and V is TRBV7-8, with TRBD1 identical over 7 bases. The V segment lost 0 bases and the J segment 9 bases; nucleotides outside the gene matches: 7. This CDR3 region has 14 residues. Per germline, CDR1 SGHVS and CDR2 FQNEAQ. The CDR3 coding sequence is TGTGCCAGCAGCTTAGCACCCGGGGACAGCCAAGCTTTCTTT. Translating gives CASSLAPGDSQAFF.